These 9 T cell receptor beta chains were sequenced from one sample in a study of T cell repertoires in cytomegalovirus infection. These receptors' targets are unknown. TCRdb reprocessed the reads via MiXCR and lists one record per CDR3 protein. In the table there are approximately 600,000 distinct CDR3 sequences, just under 40% of which are singletons. Sequences were derived from cultured PBMCs, sampled from culture after CMV antigen stimulation. These TCRs come from a human donor in good health (CMV status not recorded). Some clones in this sample may be carry-over from other donors' samples.

This sequence joins TRBV6-2 or TRBV6-3 and TRBJ1-5; D perhaps matches TRBD1 (5 bases). Germline V CDR1 and CDR2: MNHEY, SVGEGT. The CDR3 runs 16 residues. Trimming cost V 5 bases and J 0 bases, with 14 bases left between them. The CDR3 DNA reads TGTGCCAGCAGTGAACAGGCAGGTCTTAGCAATCAGCCCCAGCATTTT. Translating gives CASSEQAGLSNQPQHF.

This clonotype showed up just a few times. This sequence joins TRBV7-6 and TRBJ2-3, with 7 bases aligning to TRBD1. The CDR3 is 15 amino acids. Losses at the gene ends were 6 bases for V and 1 base for J; bases not matched to a gene: 7. CDR1 SGHVS and CDR2 FNYEAQ come from the germline V gene. The CDR3 DNA follows: TGTGCCAGCAGACCACAGGGGTTGGGCACAGATACGCAGTATTTT. Encoded protein: CASRPQGLGTDTQYF.

This clonotype has just a few counts. The chain combines TRBV7-2 with TRBJ2-3; D tentatively fits TRBD1 or TRBD2 (5 bases each). Germline CDR1 is SGHTA and CDR2 is FQGNSA. CDR3 length equals 16 residues. V was cut by 4 bases and J by 2 bases, with 16 bases left in between. CDR3 coding DNA: TGTGCCAGCAGCTCGGGACCTCCCGGGACCACAGATACGCAGTATTTT. It specifies CASSSGPPGTTDTQYF.

The rearrangement links TRBV6-2 or TRBV6-3 to TRBJ2-7; possibly TRBD1 for D (5 bases). The CDR3 extends over 17 amino acids. The V end lost 2 bases, the J end lost 3 bases, and 20 bases lay between the germline ends. Germline CDR1 is MNHEY and CDR2 is SVGEGT. The CDR3, as DNA: TGTGCCAGCAGTTACCGAATGACCAGGGTTAATGTCTACGAGCAGTACTTC. Its translation is CASSYRMTRVNVYEQYF.

The V call is TRBV28, the J call TRBJ1-1, with a tentative D call TRBD1 (6 bases). Germline loops: CDR1 MDHEN, CDR2 SYDVKM. V lost 4 bases to trimming and J lost 4 bases, with 7 bases between them. The CDR3 loop spans 12 amino acids. CDR3 region: CASSSDSTEAFF. For the CDR3, the DNA is TGTGCCAGCAGTTCGGACAGCACTGAAGCTTTCTTT.

The V gene is TRBV7-2, the J gene TRBJ1-2; weak D call: TRBD1 (5 bases). The germline V and J ends were trimmed by 6 bases and 10 bases, with 15 bases remaining between them. Germline V lookup: CDR1 SGHTA, CDR2 FQGNSA. This CDR3 has 12 amino acids. CDR3 amino acids: CASSPGGSVYTF. As DNA, the CDR3 is TGTGCCAGCAGTCCCGGGGGGTCGGTCTACACCTTC.

The chain combines TRBV29-1 with TRBJ1-2; no reliable D call. The germline V and J ends were trimmed by 0 bases and 4 bases, with 9 bases remaining between them. The germline V gene has CDR1 SQVTM and CDR2 ANQGSEA. This CDR3 region has 13 residues. CDR3 loop: CSVEDKDLYGYTF. DNA of the CDR3: TGCAGCGTTGAAGATAAGGACCTCTATGGCTACACCTTC.

The chain links TRBV4-3 to TRBJ1-1; D gene unclear. The CDR3 length is 14 residues. The V gene lost 2 bases and the J gene lost 7 bases, with 14 bases spanning the gap. Germline CDR1 reads LGHNA; CDR2 reads YSLEER. The chain's CDR3 is CASSQFEGVGEAFF. As DNA, the CDR3 is TGCGCCAGCAGCCAATTCGAGGGTGTCGGTGAAGCTTTCTTT.

This clonotype was recorded once. V usage is TRBV7-2 and J usage is TRBJ1-5; D gene unclear. The CDR3 length is 16 residues. With 2 bases removed from V and 0 bases from J, the gap between germline ends came to 11 bases. Germline CDR1 reads SGHTA; CDR2 reads FQGNSA. CDR3 sequence reads: CASSLSQKNSNQPQHF. The CDR3 coding sequence is TGTGCCAGCAGCTTAAGCCAGAAGAATAGCAATCAGCCCCAGCATTTT.